This T cell receptor beta chain is drawn from a study of T cell responses to AZD1222 COVID-19 vaccine. Study outcomes and limitations: Per reports, nearly half of all spike-specific TCRs target regions that are unmutated in variants. Among the donors, most were white British and more were female, and clonal diversity was possibly underestimated.

V was clipped by 6 bases and J by 4 bases, with 15 bases between them. Germline V lookup: CDR1 MNHEY, CDR2 SVGAGI. The CDR3 runs 15 residues. TCRdb's table, derived via immunoSEQ multiplex PCR, lists solely in-frame clones and lacks some. The sample includes approximately 67,000 clones, 89% of them seen just once. Points on this clone: The antigen is not known.

This receptor was identified in an adult who received the AZD1222 COVID-19 vaccine. This rearrangement joins TRBV6-5 to TRBJ2-2, with D possibly being TRBD2 (5 bases). The specimen was peripheral blood, collected 28 days after the second AZD1222 dose. CDR3 coding DNA: TGTGCCAGCAGACGAGAGGGCGTAGGCACCGGGGAGCTGTTTTTT. Translation gives CASRREGVGTGELFF.